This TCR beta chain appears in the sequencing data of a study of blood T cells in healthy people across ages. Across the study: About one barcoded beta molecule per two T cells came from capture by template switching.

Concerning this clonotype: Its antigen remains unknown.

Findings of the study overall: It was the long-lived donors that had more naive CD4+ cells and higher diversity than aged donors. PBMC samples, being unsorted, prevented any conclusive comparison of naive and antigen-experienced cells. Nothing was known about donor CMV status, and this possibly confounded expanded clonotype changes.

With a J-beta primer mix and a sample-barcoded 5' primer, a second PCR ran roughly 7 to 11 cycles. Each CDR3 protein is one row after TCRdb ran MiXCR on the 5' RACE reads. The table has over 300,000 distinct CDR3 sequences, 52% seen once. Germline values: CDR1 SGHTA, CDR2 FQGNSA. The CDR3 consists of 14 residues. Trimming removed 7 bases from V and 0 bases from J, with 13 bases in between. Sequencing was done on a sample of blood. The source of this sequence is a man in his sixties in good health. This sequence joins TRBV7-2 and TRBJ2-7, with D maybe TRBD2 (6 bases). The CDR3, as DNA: TGTGCCAGCAAGAAGCGGGCTGACTCCTACGAGCAGTACTTC. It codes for CASKKRADSYEQYF.